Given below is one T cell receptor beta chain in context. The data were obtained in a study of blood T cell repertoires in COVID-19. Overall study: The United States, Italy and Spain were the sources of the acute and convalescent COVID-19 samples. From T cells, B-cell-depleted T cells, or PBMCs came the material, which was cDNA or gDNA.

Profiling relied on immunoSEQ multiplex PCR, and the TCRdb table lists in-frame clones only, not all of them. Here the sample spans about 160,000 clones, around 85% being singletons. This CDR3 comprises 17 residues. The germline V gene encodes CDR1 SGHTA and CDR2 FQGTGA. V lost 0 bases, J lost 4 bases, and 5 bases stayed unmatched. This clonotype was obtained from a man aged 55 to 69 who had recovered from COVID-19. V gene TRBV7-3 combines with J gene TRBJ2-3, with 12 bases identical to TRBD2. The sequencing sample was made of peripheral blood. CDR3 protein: CASSLTWASGGADTQYF. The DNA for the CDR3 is TGTGCCAGCAGCTTAACGTGGGCTAGCGGGGGGGCAGATACGCAGTATTTT.